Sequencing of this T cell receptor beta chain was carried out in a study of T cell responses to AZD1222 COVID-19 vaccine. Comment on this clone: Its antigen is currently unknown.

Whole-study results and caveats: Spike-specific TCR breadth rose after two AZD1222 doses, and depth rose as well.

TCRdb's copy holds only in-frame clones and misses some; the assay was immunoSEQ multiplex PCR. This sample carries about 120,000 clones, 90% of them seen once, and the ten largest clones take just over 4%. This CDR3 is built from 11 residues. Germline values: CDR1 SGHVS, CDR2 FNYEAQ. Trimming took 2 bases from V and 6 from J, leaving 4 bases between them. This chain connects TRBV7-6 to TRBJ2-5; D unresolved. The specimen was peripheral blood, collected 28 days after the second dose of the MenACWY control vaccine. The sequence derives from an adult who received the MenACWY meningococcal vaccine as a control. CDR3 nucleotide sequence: TGTGCCAGCAGCTTAAGCCAGACCCAGTACTTC. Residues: CASSLSQTQYF.